This TCR beta chain came from a study of blood T cell repertoires in COVID-19. This clone appeared once. The protocol was immunoSEQ multiplex PCR, while the TCRdb copy is restricted to in-frame clones and leaves out a portion. The sample shows fewer than 20,000 clones, 88% of them seen only once. Sequencing was carried out using peripheral blood. This TCR came from a human donor in a cohort sampled during active COVID-19.

The CDR3 DNA reads TGTGCCAGCAGCTCGAATAGCGGGAGGGAAGACGAGCAGTACTTC. Its translation is CASSSNSGREDEQYF. V and J are TRBV2 and TRBJ2-7; 11 nucleotides match TRBD2. Looked up from germline, CDR1 is SNHLY and CDR2 is FYNNEI. CDR3 size: 15 residues. Trimming cost V 6 bases and J 5 bases; bases outside gene matches: 9. Full variable domain (missing parts from reference TRBV2 and TRBJ2-7): EPEVTQTPSHQVTQMGQEVILRCVPISNHLYFYWYRQILGQKVEFLVSFYNNEISEKSEIFDDQFSVERPDGSNFTLKIRSTKLEDSAMYFCASSSNSGREDEQYFGPGTRLTVT.